A single sample is the source of the 11 T cell receptor beta chains below, sequenced in a study of cytomegalovirus exposure and HLA in healthy donors. PCR used 60 Vbeta primers and 13 Jbeta primers. Sequenced by immunoSEQ multiplex PCR; TCRdb stores in-frame clones only, minus some. The table includes more than 200,000 clones, 70% to 85% detected once. Material: PBMCs. The receptors come from a girl aged 2-10 years in good health and CMV-seronegative.

The rearrangement links TRBV4-1 to TRBJ2-7; perhaps TRBD2 as D (6 bases). V was shortened by 3 bases and J by 2 bases, with 17 bases between the two germline ends. CDR3 size: 16 residues. Germline V gene lookup returns CDR1 MGHRA and CDR2 YSYEKL. CDR3 nucleotide sequence: TGCGCCAGCAGCCATGACTTGGGGGGAGCTCCCTACGAGCAGTACTTC. This sequence encodes CASSHDLGGAPYEQYF.

The genes are TRBV2 and TRBJ1-2; 8 bases agree with TRBD1. This CDR3 contains 11 residues. With V trimmed by 6 bases and J by 13 bases, 7 bases remained unmatched. Germline V lookup: CDR1 SNHLY, CDR2 FYNNEI. The CDR3 loop is CASRGQGESTF. CDR3 coding DNA: TGTGCCAGCAGAGGACAGGGCGAATCCACCTTC.

The rearrangement uses TRBV2 and TRBJ2-1; tentative D call: TRBD1 (6 bases). The CDR3 is made up of 16 amino acids. V lost 5 bases to trimming and J lost 2 bases, with 16 bases between them. Germline V CDR1 and CDR2: SNHLY, FYNNEI. In DNA, the CDR3 is TGTGCCAGCAGTTACAGGGTAGGGACGACCTACAATGAGCAGTTCTTC. Translated: CASSYRVGTTYNEQFF. The whole variable domain, remainder taken from reference TRBV2 and TRBJ2-1, is EPEVTQTPSHQVTQMGQEVILRCVPISNHLYFYWYRQILGQKVEFLVSFYNNEISEKSEIFDDQFSVERPDGSNFTLKIRSTKLEDSAMYFCASSYRVGTTYNEQFFGPGTRLTVL.

This sequence joins TRBV4-2 and TRBJ1-1; 8 bases are shared with TRBD1. With V trimmed by 2 bases and J by 5 bases, 7 bases remained unmatched. The CDR3 has 15 residues. Germline V CDR1 and CDR2: LGHNA, YNFKEQ. In nucleotides, the CDR3 is TGTGCCAGCAGCCAACCCGACAGGGGCGAGACTGAAGCTTTCTTT. Translated, it gives CASSQPDRGETEAFF.

The chain combines TRBV7-9 with TRBJ2-2; possible D gene TRBD2, 6 bases. With 3 bases removed from V and 2 bases from J, the gap between germline ends came to 16 bases. The CDR3 runs to 17 residues. The germline V gene encodes CDR1 SEHNR and CDR2 FQNEAQ (reference sequence). CDR3 in amino acids: CASSLWGSGDNTGELFF. CDR3 DNA sequence: TGTGCCAGCAGCTTGTGGGGATCGGGGGATAACACCGGGGAGCTGTTTTTT.

Points on this clone: One end of the junction fails to match germline, which may point to a read error. The chain combines TRBV7-9 with TRBJ2-5, with 9 bases fitting TRBD2. Germline V CDR1 and CDR2: SEHNR, FQNEAQ (reference sequence). The CDR3 extends over 16 amino acids. CDR3 in DNA: TGTTCCAGCAGCGGCTTAGCGGGGGTGAACCAAGAGACCCAGTACTTC. Translated, it gives CSSSGLAGVNQETQYF.

The chain employs TRBV6-5 and TRBJ1-3, with TRBD1 as a possible D gene (5 bases). Trimming stripped 6 bases from V and 4 bases from J, with 10 bases between. The CDR3 covers 13 residues. From germline, CDR1 is MNHEY and CDR2 SVGAGI. The CDR3 loop is CASSSPGGNTIYF. The CDR3 DNA reads TGTGCCAGCAGCTCGCCAGGGGGAAACACCATATATTTT.

The genes are TRBV18 and TRBJ2-5, with 10 bases aligning to TRBD2. The CDR3 is 17 residues long. The V gene's germline CDR1 is KGHSH and CDR2 LQKENI. After removal of 4 bases from V and 3 bases from J, the junction contained 11 bases not matched to a gene. The CDR3 DNA reads as TGTGCCAGCTCACGCGGCTTACTAGCGGGGAAAGAAGAGACCCAGTACTTC. Translation gives CASSRGLLAGKEETQYF.

The J gene is TRBJ2-1, the V gene TRBV6-5, with D tentatively TRBD2 (5 bases). Germline loops: CDR1 MNHEY, CDR2 SVGAGI. CDR3 length: 15 amino acids. Deletions cut 2 bases from V and 4 bases from J, with 12 bases between. The CDR3 here is CASSYDARAYNEQFF. Here the CDR3 DNA reads TGTGCCAGCAGTTACGACGCGCGGGCTTACAATGAGCAGTTCTTC.

The chain carries TRBV25-1 and TRBJ2-1, with 7 nucleotides matching TRBD1. The J segment lost 4 bases and the V segment lost 5 bases, leaving 2 bases of the junction unmatched. CDR3 size: 13 residues. The germline V gene encodes CDR1 MGHDK and CDR2 SYGVNS. The DNA for the CDR3 is TGTGCCAGCAGTTTACAGGGGTACAATGAGCAGTTCTTC. Translating gives CASSLQGYNEQFF.

CDR3: CASSLDTGGGYEQYF. The CDR3 DNA is TGCGCCAGCAGCCTGGACACCGGGGGTGGGTACGAGCAGTACTTC. The chain employs TRBV5-1 and TRBJ2-7; a possible D gene is TRBD2 (6 bases). There are 15 residues in the CDR3. V shed 4 bases and J shed 4 bases, with 18 bases lying between them. The germline gives CDR1 SGHRS, CDR2 YFSETQ.